This T cell receptor beta chain came from a study of regulatory T cells in long-lasting Graves disease (dated by TCRdb to the early 2020s). Regarding the study in general: Newly diagnosed Graves' disease patients had taken antithyroid drugs for less than 3 months. This study used TCR sequencing and RNA sequencing of peripheral blood to compare persistent Graves' disease patients against newly diagnosed Graves' disease patients. The study was registered as a clinical trial and conducted in China. TCR sequencing covered around 13 persistent and roughly 20 newly diagnosed Graves' disease patients, around 35 samples in total. Summary of the overall study and its limitations: The authors noted that the small sample size was a limitation that may lower accuracy. The study examined only peripheral blood because the primary lesion, thyroid tissue, could not be accessed. Persistent disease showed preferential use of TRBV28, TRBJ1-2 and TRBJ2-5, whereas newly diagnosed disease favored TRBV20-1 and TRBJ2-1. Only the TCR beta chain was sequenced and analyzed. Persistent Graves' disease patients showed lower TCR Shannon entropy and fewer highly expanded clones than newly diagnosed patients, suggesting clonal expansion. Patients with persistent disease shared more public clonotypes (approximately 2,500) than newly diagnosed patients did (about 970).

Clipping removes 8 bases from V and 3 bases from J, with 5 as the unmatched junction base count. The CDR3 holds 13 amino acids from the cysteine to the phenylalanine. CDR3 DNA only is kept here, 39 bases in frame from base 1. From a lookup of the germline V gene (reference sequence), CDR1 and CDR2 are LGHDT and YNNKEL. The meaning of the sample's time point label: newly diagnosed GD, antithyroid drugs for less than 3 months. For both TCR sequencing and RNA sequencing, RNA was extracted from PBMCs using TRIzol. The diagnosis of Graves' disease was made according to American Thyroid Association guidelines. Patients for the study were recruited at an endocrinology department in Xi'an, China. Each patient gave about 9.1 milliliters of peripheral blood, collected in an EDTA anticoagulant tube. Ficoll Paque Plus density gradient separation was used to isolate PBMCs, and no additional T cell sorting was done. An Agilent 2100 Bioanalyzer and agarose gel were used to check RNA quality, and a NanoDrop 2000 was used to measure RNA concentration.

A note on this clonotype: No cognate antigen has been identified for it. Base qualities are missing; no much larger clone stands one base away.

Library preparation used multiplex PCR. The sample was run on an Illumina HiSeq 4000. TCR beta libraries were built with iRepertoire HTBI primers and Arm-PCR amplification of CDR3 regions. Gel purification was performed on PCR products prior to sequencing. Processing in the source paper ran as follows. Gene usage analysis of CDR3 amino acid clonotypes used the roughly 60 TRBV and 14 to 15 TRBJ segments found across samples. COPE and FqMerger were used to merge the filtered high-quality paired reads into contigs. BLAST was used to align contigs to IMGT TRBV, TRBD and TRBJ reference genes, and CDR3 was defined according to IMGT. Clonotypes above 0.1% frequency were classified as highly expanded clones. Repertoire diversity was measured by Shannon entropy, and V-J evenness by the Gini coefficient. Public clonotypes were defined as clonotypes shared by more than one individual. Starting from the raw public reads, TCRdb applied fastp trimming at Q25, assembled clones with MiXCR and retained in-frame beta chains. Each entry merges the rows of one CDR3 protein and shows their most common DNA and genes. It is TCRdb's table, rather than the study itself, that gives the V and J calls and clone size. Counted in this sample were roughly 440,000 distinct CDR3 sequences; over 15% of them appeared once. The ten largest clones take up 20% to 25% of the sample.

The sample also formed part of further work on T cells in Graves' hyperthyroidism and ophthalmopathy. The second paper states: Stable Graves' hyperthyroidism was defined as the absence of progression to ophthalmopathy over 18 months of follow-up. Hyperthyroidism patients were newly diagnosed, had a disease duration of under 2 months, and were aged 18 to 65 years. The study excluded patients with uncontrolled infections, other autoimmune diseases, pregnancy or lactation. Diagnoses relied on clinical symptoms, serum thyroxine and TRAb, thyroid ultrasound and orbital computed tomography. The TCR CDR3 was subjected to a first round of RT-PCR using the HTBI primer set and the Qiagen OneStep RT-PCR kit. Most expanded thyroid clonotypes (frequency above 0.001) were also detected in blood, a finding suggesting that blood repertoires may reflect thyroid immune responses. A 13 V-J signature model separated ophthalmopathy from stable hyperthyroidism, with around 88% sensitivity and just under 84% specificity in cross-validation and 80%/75% in testing. During validation, the model predicted progression to ophthalmopathy a median of around 7 months ahead of onset, with around 71% sensitivity and 72.22% specificity. TCR V-J signatures able to tell the groups apart were searched for in a discovery cohort of more than 90 patients, of whom under 45 had Graves' ophthalmopathy and under 65 had stable Graves' hyperthyroidism. An independent validation cohort of 18 to 20 hyperthyroidism patients and about 16 patients who later progressed to ophthalmopathy tested prospective prediction of ophthalmopathy. For training and testing, the 100 or so patients in the discovery cohort were randomly divided in a 7:3 ratio. The study also compared thyroid tissue and blood T-cell repertoires from several Graves' hyperthyroidism patients. After sampling, hyperthyroidism patients received methimazole starting at 30 mg daily, and ophthalmopathy patients received high-dose intravenous methylprednisolone. Libraries were constructed in a second round of multiplex PCR, after which size selection and purification were carried out. The libraries were sequenced on an Illumina HiSeq2000 using paired-end 100 bp reads. SOAPnuke was used to process the raw data, throwing out any read that contained adapters or uncalled bases, had a mean Phred below 15, or lacked an exact constant-primer or identifier match. COPE v1.2.5 was used to merge high-quality paired reads, and clonotypes were defined as unique nucleotide sequences. MiTCR v1.1 was used to align the clonotypes against IMGT TRBV, TRBD and TRBJ reference segments. Analysis was restricted to V-J combinations with a frequency above 0.0001, which covered over 98% of repertoires. The TCS score was defined as the ratio of F50 (clonal expansion) to E x V (chaos), calculated using BLOSUM62-based TCRdist between CDR3 peptides within each V-J. Welch's t-statistics and random forest reduced roughly 540 V-J features to 13, which were used in a naive Bayes classifier (R e1071). No statistical method was used to fix the sample size in advance, and group allocation was not hidden from the investigators. The paper reports TCR Vbeta CDR3 sequencing of 140 or so peripheral blood samples: 40 or so ophthalmopathy, some 80 hyperthyroidism and around 17 progressor patients.

The source material was peripheral blood mononuclear cells (PBMCs), sampled at new diagnosis, from a patient treated with antithyroid drugs. The chain employs TRBV3-1 and TRBJ1-2, with 8 junctional bases fitting TRBD1. The source is a woman aged 18-29 years with Graves disease. Donor details come from another sample of the same person, matched by shared clones. In nucleotide form, the sequence is TGTGCCAGCGCGGGACAGGAGGACTATGGCTACACCTTC. Protein translation: CASAGQEDYGYTF.